These T cell receptor beta chains were read from a single sample in a study of blood T cell repertoires in COVID-19. Libraries were prepared by immunoSEQ multiplex PCR; TCRdb keeps only in-frame clonotypes and omits some of them. The sample includes about 380,000 clones, around 87% seen only once; the top ten take 1.3%. The sample consisted of PBMCs or T cells enriched from blood (not recorded which). The receptors here all came from a man under 40 who had recovered from COVID-19. The CDR3 runs from the conserved cysteine through the conserved F or W. The D gene is left open where the match is weak. Clone size appears in some rows only: once, few, many, or a class for an expanded clone.

CDR3nt	CDR3aa	j_gene	v_gene	d_gene	abundance
TGCGCCAGCAGCTTGGCGGATTATACGGGGTTAACCGGGGAGCTGTTTTTT	CASSLADYTGLTGELFF	TRBJ2-2	TRBV5-1	NA	NA
TGTGCCACCAGCAGAGATTTCACAGCCAATGAGCAGTTCTTC	CATSRDFTANEQFF	TRBJ2-1	TRBV15	NA	NA
TGTGCCAGCAGATGGGACAGGAGGACAGATACGCAGTATTTT	CASRWDRRTDTQYF	TRBJ2-3	TRBV6-5	TRBD1	NA
TGTGCCAGCACCTCAGACAGGGCTTGGAAGCCCCAGCATTTT	CASTSDRAWKPQHF	TRBJ1-5	TRBV7-2	TRBD1	NA
TGCGCCAGCAGCCGCCGACTAGACGACTTGGCCAAAAACATTCAGTACTTC	CASSRRLDDLAKNIQYF	TRBJ2-4	TRBV4-1	NA	few
TGTGCCTGGATGGCAGGGGCCTACGAGCAGTACTTC	CAWMAGAYEQYF	TRBJ2-7	TRBV30	NA	NA
TGTGCCAGCGGGTCTATAGGGGGGGGGCTTGGGTATGGCTACACCTTC	CASGSIGGGLGYGYTF	TRBJ1-2	TRBV27	NA	NA
TGTGCCAGCAGGCCTACAGGGAACACTGAAGCTTTCTTT	CASRPTGNTEAFF	TRBJ1-1	TRBV7-8	NA	NA
TGTGCCAGTAGTAACAGGGGCGGGGATGAGCAGTTCTTC	CASSNRGGDEQFF	TRBJ2-1	TRBV19	NA	NA
TGCAGTGCTAGTCCGTGGGGGGACTACACCTTC	CSASPWGDYTF	TRBJ1-2	TRBV20-1	NA	few
TGTGCCAGCAGCCAGGGATTCAATCAGCCCCAGCATTTT	CASSQGFNQPQHF	TRBJ1-5	TRBV2	NA	NA
TGTGCCAGCAGTCGGGCAGGGGTGCGAAACACCATATATTTT	CASSRAGVRNTIYF	TRBJ1-3	TRBV6-5	NA	NA
TGTGCCTGGAGTGCGGGAAACACCATATATTTT	CAWSAGNTIYF	TRBJ1-3	TRBV30	NA	NA
TGTGCCAGCAGCCAACTAGCGGGGGGGCTGGTCGGGGAGCTGTTTTTT	CASSQLAGGLVGELFF	TRBJ2-2	TRBV5-4	TRBD2	NA
TGTGCTGGGAGCGGGGGGTACGGAGAGACCCAGTACTTC	CAGSGGYGETQYF	TRBJ2-5	TRBV30	TRBD2	NA
TGTGCCGTTTACAGGGCGGAAACCTACGAGCAGTACTTC	CAVYRAETYEQYF	TRBJ2-7	TRBV10-3	NA	NA
TGTGCCACCAGCAGACGAAGGACAGGGACCGGAAACACCATATATTTT	CATSRRRTGTGNTIYF	TRBJ1-3	TRBV15	TRBD1	NA
TGCAGTGCTAGTGGGACAGAGAATTACGAGCAGTACTTC	CSASGTENYEQYF	TRBJ2-7	TRBV20-1	TRBD1	NA
TGTGCCATCAGGGGCGACAGTCGGAATCAGCCCCAGCATTTT	CAIRGDSRNQPQHF	TRBJ1-5	TRBV10-3	NA	few
TGTGCCAGCAGTGAGAGGCCGATTAACTATGGCTACACCTTC	CASSERPINYGYTF	TRBJ1-2	TRBV6-1	NA	NA
TGTGCCAGCAGCGCCACCGGGACTCCCGTAACTCTGAATGAGCAGTTCTTC	CASSATGTPVTLNEQFF	TRBJ2-1	TRBV11-3	NA	NA
TGCGCCAGCAGCCAAGATTGGCAGGGAATGACTGAAGCTTTCTTT	CASSQDWQGMTEAFF	TRBJ1-1	TRBV4-1	NA	NA
TGTGCCAGCAGCCAACAGGGTTTCGAGCAGTACTTC	CASSQQGFEQYF	TRBJ2-7	TRBV14	NA	NA
TGTGCCAGTCAGACCGGGGGTGAGCAGTTCTTC	CASQTGGEQFF	TRBJ2-1	TRBV19	NA	once
TGTGCCAGCAGAACGCCGGGGAACTATGGCTACACCTTC	CASRTPGNYGYTF	TRBJ1-2	TRBV27	NA	NA
TGCGCCAGCAGCTTGGACAGGGAAGGGTATGAGCAGTTCTTC	CASSLDREGYEQFF	TRBJ2-1	TRBV5-1	NA	once
TGCGCCAGCAGCTCCCCCCGGGAAACCTACGAGCAGTACTTC	CASSSPRETYEQYF	TRBJ2-7	TRBV5-1	NA	NA
TGTGCCAGCAGTTTGGGGACAGTATACGAGCAGTACTTC	CASSLGTVYEQYF	TRBJ2-7	TRBV12-3/TRBV12-4	TRBD1	NA
TGTGCCAGCAGCCCACCTATGAACACTGAAGCTTTCTTT	CASSPPMNTEAFF	TRBJ1-1	TRBV7-9	NA	NA
TGTGCTAGTGGTTTAGGACTAGCGGGGAACCAAGAGACCCAGTACTTC	CASGLGLAGNQETQYF	TRBJ2-5	TRBV12-5	TRBD2	NA
TGTGCCAGTATCCCAGGGGCATCGAACACCGGGGAGCTGTTTTTT	CASIPGASNTGELFF	TRBJ2-2	TRBV5-6	NA	once
TGTGCCAGCAGCCATGCACAGGGGAGAGGCTACACCTTC	CASSHAQGRGYTF	TRBJ1-2	TRBV3-1/TRBV3-2	TRBD1	once